A single sample gave rise to the 28 T cell receptor beta chains below, sequenced in a study of naive and memory T cell subsets. The SP2 primer and nested alpha and beta constant region primers amplified ligated cDNA in four rounds. MiXCR was run by TCRdb on the 5' RACE reads, yielding one entry per CDR3 protein. The sample lists 25,000 to 35,000 distinct CDR3 sequences, 16% occurring once. An oligonucleotide containing a UMI was ligated to the 3' end of TCR cDNA. Receptors were obtained from a female donor in good health.

V and J are TRBV6-6 and TRBJ2-5; 7 bases are shared with TRBD2. There are 16 residues in the CDR3. V shed 2 bases and J 2 bases; nucleotides not matched to a gene: 8. Germline V gene sequence: CDR1 MNHNY, CDR2 SVGAGI (reference sequence). CDR3 DNA: TGTGCCAGCAGTTACGTATTAGCGGGCGTACAAGAGACCCAGTACTTC. Translation: CASSYVLAGVQETQYF.

This clonotype was picked up many times. The chain uses TRBV29-1 and TRBJ1-2, with 8 bases that match TRBD1. The CDR3 spans 15 residues. CDR1 is SQVTM and CDR2 is ANQGSEA in the germline V gene. V lost 6 bases, J lost 2 bases, and 11 bases stayed unmatched. The CDR3 protein is CSVVDGTGRNYGYTF. For the CDR3, the DNA is TGCAGCGTCGTAGACGGGACAGGAAGGAACTATGGCTACACCTTC.

The rearrangement joins TRBV13 to TRBJ1-2; D not certain. The CDR3 extends over 13 amino acids. The germline CDR1 and CDR2 sequences are PRHDT and FYEKMQ (reference sequence). V was clipped by 9 bases and J by 3 bases, with 14 bases between them. CDR3 nucleotides: TGTGCCAGTTCAGATCCCTCGGACTATGGCTACACCTTC. Its translation is CASSDPSDYGYTF. Full variable domain (missing parts from reference TRBV13 and TRBJ1-2): AAGVIQSPRHLIKEKRETATLKCYPIPRHDTVYWYQQGPGQDPQFLISFYEKMQSDKGSIPDRFSAQQFSDYHSELNMSSLELGDSALYFCASSDPSDYGYTFGSGTRLTVV.

In the case of this clonotype: The junction does not match germline at one end; this may be a read error. The chain recombines TRBV19 with TRBJ1-2; the match to TRBD1 covers 7 bases. Germline V lookup: CDR1 LNHDA, CDR2 SQIVND (reference sequence). The CDR3 contains 11 residues. DNA for the CDR3: TGTGCCAGTAGGACAGGGTATGGCGACACCTTC. This translates into CASRTGYGDTF.

In its sample, this clonotype was seen a few times. The chain is built from TRBV6-4 and TRBJ2-1, with TRBD2 identical over 13 bases. The CDR3 sequence is 14 residues long. The trim removed 2 bases at V and 9 bases at J, leaving 1 base unmatched. Germline values: CDR1 MRHNA, CDR2 SNTAGT. DNA of the CDR3: TGTGCCAGCAGTGACACTAGCGGGGGGGGTGAGCAGTTCTTC. Translating gives CASSDTSGGGEQFF.

V gene TRBV11-2 combines with J gene TRBJ2-3; D remains unclear. Germline V gives CDR1 SGHAT, CDR2 FQNNGV. Trimming left V 0 bases short and J 4 bases short, with 5 bases between. This CDR3 is built from 13 residues. This chain's CDR3 is CASSLDQPDTQYF. The CDR3 DNA sequence: TGTGCCAGCAGCTTAGATCAACCAGATACGCAGTATTTT.

This clonotype appeared a single time. The CDR3 DNA is TGTGCCAGCGCGACAGGGGGCCAGGAGACCCAGTACTTC. It codes for CASATGGQETQYF. The rearrangement links TRBV5-6 to TRBJ2-5; 10 bases line up with TRBD1. Germline V lookup: CDR1 SGHDT, CDR2 YYEEEE. The V segment lost 7 bases and the J segment 5 bases; nucleotides outside the gene matches: 5. This CDR3 has 13 amino acids. Filled out from reference TRBV5-6 and TRBJ2-5, the complete variable domain reads DAGVTQSPTHLIKTRGQQVTLRCSPKSGHDTVSWYQQALGQGPQFIFQYYEEEERQRGNFPDRFSGHQFPNYSSELNVNALLLGDSALYLCASATGGQETQYFGPGTRLLVL.

This chain uses TRBV5-1 with TRBJ1-6; D is perhaps TRBD1 (5 bases). Trimming took off 9 bases at V and 5 bases at J, with 9 bases between the two ends. Germline CDR1 is SGHRS and CDR2 is YFSETQ. This CDR3 is 12 amino acids long. CDR3 coding DNA: TGCGCCACCAGAGGGGATAATTCACCCCTCCACTTT. It codes for CATRGDNSPLHF.

This clonotype was picked up many times. The chain employs TRBV6-5 and TRBJ2-5; no firm D call. With 1 base removed from V and 5 bases from J, the gap between germline ends came to 14 bases. Per the germline V gene, CDR1 is MNHEY and CDR2 is SVGAGI. This CDR3 is 15 amino acids long. The CDR3 coding sequence is TGTGCCAGCAGTTACTATGGTAATAGCCGTGAGACCCAGTACTTC. As protein: CASSYYGNSRETQYF.

This clonotype was observed a handful of times. CDR3 sequence: CASSRSGTDSSYEQYF. The CDR3 DNA sequence: TGTGCCAGCAGCCGCTCCGGGACCGATAGCTCCTACGAGCAGTACTTC. The chain joins TRBV4-2 to TRBJ2-7; D assignment may be TRBD1 or TRBD2 (5 bases each). Between the trimmed V and J ends, which lost 4 bases and 0 bases, there was a span of 16 bases. Germline lookup yields CDR1 LGHNA and CDR2 YNFKEQ. The CDR3 loop spans 16 amino acids.

This clonotype was found many times. The genes are TRBV6-4 and TRBJ2-3, with a tentative D call TRBD2 (6 bases). This CDR3 has 16 amino acids. Germline V gene data show CDR1 as MRHNA and CDR2 as SNTAGT. The germline V and J ends were trimmed by 5 bases and 3 bases, with 18 bases remaining between them. CDR3 bases: TGTGCCAGCAGTTCCCTAGCGTACGGAGAAACAGATACGCAGTATTTT. Translation gives CASSSLAYGETDTQYF.

This clonotype has more than one count but fewer than ten. The V call is TRBV12-3 or TRBV12-4, the J call TRBJ1-2; 10 bases are shared with TRBD1. J was trimmed by 4 bases and V by 5 bases; bases with no gene match: 4. The CDR3 extends over 14 amino acids. In DNA form, the CDR3 reads TGTGCCAGCAGTCCGACAGGGGGCAGCTATGGCTACACCTTC. Its protein product is CASSPTGGSYGYTF.

The chain recombines TRBV11-2 with TRBJ1-1, with TRBD1 as a possible D gene (5 bases). The CDR3 totals 13 residues. Between the trimmed V and J ends, which lost 1 base and 8 bases, there was a span of 11 bases. Per germline, CDR1 SGHAT and CDR2 FQNNGV. This CDR3 is CASSLVPGSEAFF. Written as DNA, the CDR3 is TGTGCCAGCAGCTTAGTCCCAGGGTCGGAAGCTTTCTTT.

This chain links TRBV18 with TRBJ2-5; no definite D call. The V and J ends lost 4 bases and 0 bases respectively, with 3 bases between them. The CDR3 totals 12 residues. Germline V gene data show CDR1 as KGHSH and CDR2 as LQKENI. The CDR3, as DNA: TGTGCCAGCTCACACAACCAAGAGACCCAGTACTTC. Its translation is CASSHNQETQYF.

This clonotype was found a few times. This chain joins TRBV29-1 and TRBJ1-5; D unresolved. The CDR3 is 13 amino acids. CDR1 and CDR2 (germline): SQVTM, ANQGSEA. V dropped 5 bases and J dropped 11 bases, with 19 bases sitting between them. The CDR3 spells CSVSLDQSSAQHF. Here the CDR3 DNA reads TGCAGCGTTTCTTTAGACCAAAGTTCAGCCCAGCATTTT.

J is TRBJ2-7 and V is TRBV2, with TRBD1 matching over 8 bases. The CDR3 extends over 16 amino acids. V trimming: 7 bases; J trimming: 4 bases; junction bases outside the gene matches: 15. From germline, CDR1 is SNHLY and CDR2 FYNNEI. CDR3 region: CASNPAAGGRAYEQYF. The CDR3 DNA is TGTGCCAGCAACCCAGCAGCAGGGGGCCGGGCGTACGAGCAGTACTTC.

A few counts support this clonotype. The genes are TRBV9 and TRBJ2-1; 13 bases fit TRBD2. J gave up 9 bases and V 3 bases, and 6 bases lay outside the gene matches. The CDR3 runs 15 residues. Germline V gene lookup returns CDR1 SGDLS and CDR2 YYNGEE. The CDR3 bases are TGTGCCAGCAGCGGTACTAGCGGGGGGGCCGGTGAGCAGTTCTTC. Encoded protein: CASSGTSGGAGEQFF.

This clonotype has ten or more counts. V is TRBV10-1 and J is TRBJ2-2, with 8 bases lining up with TRBD2. This CDR3 is 14 amino acids long. The germline CDR1 and CDR2 sequences are WNHNN and SYGVQD (reference sequence). V lost 11 bases and J lost 4; bases outside the gene matches: 9. The CDR3 reads CARGGFRGTGELFF. The CDR3 coding sequence is TGCGCCCGCGGGGGGTTTCGTGGCACCGGGGAGCTGTTTTTT.

This clonotype occurred many times. V usage is TRBV29-1 and J usage is TRBJ2-1, with D hard to call. The germline CDR1 and CDR2 sequences are SQVTM and ANQGSEA. Trimming removed 4 bases at V and 5 bases at J, with 6 bases between. The CDR3 consists of 11 residues. Here the CDR3 DNA reads TGCAGCGTTGCTTACAACAATGAGCAGTTCTTC. Protein sequence: CSVAYNNEQFF.

This clonotype was observed a handful of times. The chain links TRBV5-5 to TRBJ2-4; D unclear. The CDR3 runs 16 residues. Germline CDR1 is SGHKS and CDR2 is YYEKEE (reference sequence). Trimming cost V 1 base and J 0 bases, with 11 bases left between them. This CDR3 reads CASSLRSSLAKNIQYF. CDR3 DNA: TGTGCCAGCAGCTTGCGATCCAGCTTAGCCAAAAACATTCAGTACTTC.

This clonotype was seen many times. This chain uses TRBV10-3 with TRBJ1-2; TRBD1 matches at 7 bases. The J segment lost 6 bases and the V segment lost 8 bases, leaving 9 bases of the junction unmatched. The CDR3 sequence is 13 residues long. Germline CDR1 reads ENHRY; CDR2 reads SYGVKD. CDR3 region: CAIQTFGQDGYTF. Written as DNA, the CDR3 is TGTGCCATCCAGACGTTCGGACAGGATGGCTACACCTTC.

The rearrangement links TRBV11-2 to TRBJ1-4; the D is unclear. V was cut by 4 bases and J by 8 bases, with 17 bases left in between. The germline gives CDR1 SGHAT, CDR2 FQNNGV. The CDR3 has 15 amino acids. Here the CDR3 reads CASSSRPGLYEKLFF. The CDR3 DNA reads as TGTGCCAGCAGCTCGAGACCGGGTTTGTACGAAAAACTGTTTTTT.

This chain connects TRBV6-5 to TRBJ2-1; D remains ambiguous. Trimming left V 6 bases short and J 1 base short, with 10 bases between. CDR3 length: 14 amino acids. The germline gives CDR1 MNHEY, CDR2 SVGAGI. The CDR3 reads CASRPPGSYNEQFF. The CDR3 nucleotides are TGTGCCAGCAGACCCCCCGGTTCCTACAATGAGCAGTTCTTC.

This clonotype was observed many times. This chain links TRBV3-1 with TRBJ1-2; D is unclear. V dropped 2 bases and J dropped 6 bases, with 7 bases sitting between them. The CDR3 runs 12 residues. Germline CDR1 LGHDT, CDR2 YNNKEL (reference sequence). DNA for the CDR3: TGTGCCAGCAGCCAAAGGGTAGATGGCTACACCTTC. Translating it yields CASSQRVDGYTF.

V gene TRBV6-5 combines with J gene TRBJ1-1; the D gene is possibly TRBD1 (6 bases). CDR1 is MNHEY and CDR2 is SVGAGI in the germline V gene. V dropped 8 bases and J dropped 1 base, with 8 bases sitting between them. The CDR3 spans 12 residues. CDR3 sequence (DNA): TGTGCCAGCGGACAGCAGAACACTGAAGCTTTCTTT. It translates to CASGQQNTEAFF.

The V call is TRBV12-3 or TRBV12-4, the J call TRBJ2-3; TRBD2 matches 8 bases. V was pared by 5 bases and J by 4 bases, with 8 bases of the junction left unmatched. The CDR3 consists of 15 residues. The CDR3 sequence is CASSPPGGPSDTQYF. In nucleotides, the CDR3 is TGTGCCAGCAGTCCCCCGGGGGGGCCCTCAGATACGCAGTATTTT.

The chain uses TRBV6-6 and TRBJ1-2; the match to TRBD1 covers 12 bases. Looked up from germline, CDR1 is MNHNY and CDR2 is SVGAGI (reference sequence). This CDR3 comprises 18 residues. V gave up 5 bases and J gave up 8 bases; unmatched junction bases: 18. The CDR3 nucleotides are TGTGCCAGCAGTCAGACCACCCGGGACAGGGGGCGAATGGTGGGCTACACCTTC. Translation: CASSQTTRDRGRMVGYTF.

The sample holds many counts of this clonotype. The rearrangement uses TRBV29-1 and TRBJ2-1; D gene uncertain. Germline V gene sequence: CDR1 SQVTM, CDR2 ANQGSEA. This CDR3 is built from 14 residues. V lost 4 bases and J 6 bases, leaving 16 bases between the germline ends. CDR3 coding DNA: TGCAGCGTTGGATACCTAGATCGTCTCAATGAGCAGTTCTTC. Its protein is CSVGYLDRLNEQFF.